The entry that follows covers one T cell receptor beta chain sequence. The data belong to a study of blood T cells in healthy people across ages. This CDR3 spans 14 amino acids. Germline CDR1 DFQATT, CDR2 SNEGSKA (reference sequence). The V segment lost 7 bases and the J segment 4 bases; nucleotides outside the gene matches: 10. For the second PCR, which ran for about 7 to 11 cycles, a sample-barcoded 5' primer and a J-beta primer mix were used. TCRdb re-called the 5' RACE reads with MiXCR, one entry per CDR3 protein. The sample carries more than 750,000 distinct CDR3 sequences, 25% to 35% recorded once. These data are also associated with another study on T cells of mothers and their children. That work states: Samples were provided by three healthy Caucasian mothers and their six children. The analysis detected no persistent microchimeric T cell clones.

The sequence was collected from a woman between 40 and 50 years old in good health. Sequencing was performed on blood. The chain links TRBV20-1 to TRBJ2-7; 10 bases align to TRBD2. The CDR3 reads CSGRAGGGLYEQYF. DNA of the CDR3: TGCAGTGGACGAGCGGGGGGGGGATTGTACGAGCAGTACTTC.